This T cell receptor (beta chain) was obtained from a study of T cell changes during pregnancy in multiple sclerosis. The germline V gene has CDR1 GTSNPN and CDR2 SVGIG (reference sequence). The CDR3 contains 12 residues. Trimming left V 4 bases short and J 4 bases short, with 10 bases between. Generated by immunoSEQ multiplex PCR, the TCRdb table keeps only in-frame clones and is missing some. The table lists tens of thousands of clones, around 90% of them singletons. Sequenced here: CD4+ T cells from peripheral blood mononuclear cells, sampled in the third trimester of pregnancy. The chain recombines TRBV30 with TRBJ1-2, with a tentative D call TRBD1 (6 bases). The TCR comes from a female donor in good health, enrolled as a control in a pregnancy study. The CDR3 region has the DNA TGTGCCTGGAAGCGGGACATCTATGGCTACACCTTC. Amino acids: CAWKRDIYGYTF.